The 28 T cell receptor beta chains reported below all come from one sample, sequenced in a study of cytomegalovirus exposure and HLA in healthy donors. The PCR made use of 60 Vbeta and 13 Jbeta primers. Sequencing used immunoSEQ multiplex PCR; TCRdb keeps in-frame clones, though not all of them. The sample includes about 150,000 clones, roughly a tenth of them seen just once. The specimen was PBMCs. The source is a male donor in good health and CMV-seronegative.

This clone was observed a few times. V usage is TRBV6-6 and J usage is TRBJ2-1, with D maybe TRBD1 (6 bases). In germline, CDR1 is MNHNY, CDR2 SVGAGI (reference sequence). The CDR3 is 16 amino acids. The V and J ends lost 8 bases and 1 base respectively, with 18 bases between them. The CDR3 spells CASSLPRGKSYNEQFF. The CDR3 DNA is TGTGCCAGCTCTCTCCCAAGGGGGAAATCCTACAATGAGCAGTTCTTC.

There are a few counts of this clone. The CDR3 region has the DNA TGTGCCAGCGGCCGTCCGGGACAGGGACCCTACGAGCAGTACTTC. It is translated as CASGRPGQGPYEQYF. J is TRBJ2-7 and V is TRBV7-9, with 9 bases identical to TRBD1. The junction had 10 bases not matched to a gene; V was cut back by 8 bases and J by 2 bases. Germline V CDR1 and CDR2: SEHNR, FQNEAQ (reference sequence). The length of the CDR3 is 15 residues.

This clone has just a few counts. The gene calls are TRBV7-8 and TRBJ2-2; possible D gene TRBD1, 6 bases. The germline V gene has CDR1 SGHVS and CDR2 FQNEAQ. CDR3 length: 15 residues. The V and J ends lost 5 bases and 2 bases respectively, with 12 bases between them. This CDR3 is CASSRWDTNTGELFF. The CDR3 DNA reads TGTGCCAGCAGCCGGTGGGACACTAACACCGGGGAGCTGTTTTTT.

This chain joins TRBV4-2 and TRBJ2-7; possibly TRBD2 for D (5 bases). The length of the CDR3 is 18 residues. Trimming cost V 0 bases and J 6 bases, with 24 bases left between them. The germline CDR1 and CDR2 sequences are LGHNA and YNFKEQ. CDR3 loop: CASSQDPPSGIALREQYF. The CDR3 DNA follows: TGTGCCAGCAGCCAAGATCCCCCCTCGGGGATTGCCTTACGCGAGCAGTACTTC.

This clone was counted a few times. This chain links TRBV7-2 with TRBJ2-1, with TRBD1 identical over 7 bases. CDR1 SGHTA and CDR2 FQGNSA come from the germline V gene. This CDR3 comprises 15 residues. V gave up 4 bases and J gave up 3 bases; unmatched junction bases: 6. The CDR3: CASSSWTGFYNEQFF. In nucleotides, the CDR3 is TGTGCCAGCAGCTCATGGACAGGTTTCTACAATGAGCAGTTCTTC.

This clone occurred a few times. CDR3 in DNA: TGTGCCTGGAGTGGTTTCGGACAGACTAGCACAGATACGCAGTATTTT. Translation: CAWSGFGQTSTDTQYF. The V and J genes are TRBV30 and TRBJ2-3; D might be TRBD1 (6 bases). V gave up 1 base and J gave up 0 bases, with 14 bases separating them. From germline, CDR1 is GTSNPN and CDR2 SVGIG (reference sequence). The CDR3 is 16 amino acids.

The CDR3 nucleotides read TGTGCCAGCAGTACCCCGGGGAGGGGGTACTACGAGCAGTACTTC. This encodes CASSTPGRGYYEQYF. The chain combines TRBV6-5 with TRBJ2-7; a weak D match, TRBD2 (7 bases). Trimming shortened V by 5 bases and J by 3 bases, and 17 bases separated the two germline ends. Germline V CDR1 and CDR2: MNHEY, SVGAGI. The CDR3 has 15 amino acids.

The sample holds a few counts of this clone. This chain uses TRBV7-8 with TRBJ2-7, with TRBD2 identical over 7 bases. Germline-derived CDR1 and CDR2 are SGHVS and FQNEAQ. The ends lost 5 bases at V and 5 bases at J; junction bases unmatched: 12. The CDR3 has 15 residues. The CDR3 protein is CASSVERETVDEQYF. Written as DNA, the CDR3 is TGTGCCAGCAGCGTTGAGCGGGAAACGGTCGACGAGCAGTACTTC. Filled out from reference TRBV7-8 and TRBJ2-7, the complete variable domain reads GAGVSQSPRYKVAKRGQDVALRCDPISGHVSLFWYQQALGQGPEFLTYFQNEAQLDKSGLPSDRFFAERPEGSVSTLKIQRTQQEDSAVYLCASSVERETVDEQYFGPGTRLTVT.

CDR3 DNA: TGTGCCAGCAACTCACAGGGACGATGGACTGAAGCTTTCTTT. It specifies CASNSQGRWTEAFF. The V gene is TRBV7-8, the J gene TRBJ1-1; TRBD1 is a possible D gene (6 bases). CDR3 length: 14 amino acids. In germline, CDR1 is SGHVS, CDR2 FQNEAQ. The germline V and J ends were trimmed by 7 bases and 5 bases, with 17 bases remaining between them.

The sample holds a few counts of this clone. The V and J genes are TRBV4-1 and TRBJ1-5, with 7 bases that match TRBD1. In germline, CDR1 is MGHRA, CDR2 YSYEKL. The trim removed 5 bases at V and 0 bases at J, leaving 1 base unmatched. The CDR3 extends over 14 amino acids. The CDR3 loop reads CASSDRVSNQPQHF. The CDR3 DNA sequence: TGCGCCAGCAGCGACAGGGTTAGCAATCAGCCCCAGCATTTT.

This clone was observed a few times. V gene TRBV18 combines with J gene TRBJ2-2, with 13 bases identical to TRBD2. J gave up 7 bases and V 3 bases, and 5 bases lay outside the gene matches. From germline, CDR1 is KGHSH and CDR2 LQKENI. There are 16 residues in the CDR3. Here the CDR3 DNA reads TGTGCCAGCTCACCCTGGACTAGCGGGAGTGGCGGGGAGCTGTTTTTT. This encodes CASSPWTSGSGGELFF.

This clone was seen more than once but under ten times. This chain joins TRBV5-1 and TRBJ1-4; 8 nucleotides align to TRBD1. The CDR3 sequence is 14 residues long. The V gene end was trimmed by 5 bases and the J gene end by 7 bases; junction bases not matched to a gene: 7. Germline CDR1 reads SGHRS; CDR2 reads YFSETQ. CDR3 sequence: CASRGGGQGEKLFF. The CDR3 DNA is TGCGCCAGCAGAGGGGGAGGACAGGGTGAAAAACTGTTTTTT.

This clone was counted only a few times. V usage is TRBV18 and J usage is TRBJ2-1; no reliable D call. The CDR3 is 20 amino acids. Germline V gene sequence: CDR1 KGHSH, CDR2 LQKENI. The ends were cut back, 1 base at V and 0 bases at J, with 22 bases in the middle. CDR3 coding DNA: TGTGCCAGCTCACCACAGAGGTACAAGTTAAGACGGAGCTCCTACAATGAGCAGTTCTTC. This codes for CASSPQRYKLRRSSYNEQFF. Full variable domain (outside the CDR3, taken from reference TRBV18 and TRBJ2-1): NAGVMQNPRHLVRRRGQEARLRCSPMKGHSHVYWYRQLPEEGLKFMVYLQKENIIDESGMPKERFSAEFPKEGPSILRIQQVVRGDSAAYFCASSPQRYKLRRSSYNEQFFGPGTRLTVL.

The chain is built from TRBV7-2 and TRBJ2-7; 7 bases line up with TRBD2. This CDR3 has 12 residues. The V and J ends lost 5 bases and 3 bases, in that order; junction bases with no gene match: 1. The germline gives CDR1 SGHTA, CDR2 FQGNSA. CDR3 sequence reads: CASSGDYYEQYF. The CDR3 nucleotides are TGTGCCAGCAGCGGGGACTACTACGAGCAGTACTTC.

This chain uses TRBV10-3 with TRBJ2-7; 7 nucleotides line up with TRBD1. The CDR3 is made up of 14 amino acids. V trimming: 3 bases; J trimming: 7 bases; junction bases outside the gene matches: 9. Per germline, CDR1 ENHRY and CDR2 SYGVKD. CDR3 DNA sequence: TGTGCCATCAGTGACTCGACAGGGTTGAGGGAGCAGTACTTC. Translation: CAISDSTGLREQYF.

This clone was observed a few times. The gene calls are TRBV30 and TRBJ1-2; no reliable D call. CDR1 and CDR2 (germline): GTSNPN, SVGIG (reference sequence). V lost 5 bases and J 2 bases, leaving 6 bases between the germline ends. This CDR3 comprises 11 residues. The CDR3 loop reads CAWAINYGYTF. The CDR3 coding sequence is TGTGCCTGGGCTATCAACTATGGCTACACCTTC. Based on the CDR3 plus reference TRBV30 and TRBJ1-2, the full variable domain is SQTIHQWPATLVQPVGSPLSLECTVEGTSNPNLYWYRQAAGRGLQLLFYSVGIGQISSEVPQNLSASRPQDRQFILSSKKLLLSDSGFYLCAWAINYGYTFGSGTRLTVV.

This chain uses TRBV30 with TRBJ1-1; D is undetermined. The CDR3 loop spans 18 amino acids. V was pared by 0 bases and J by 0 bases, with 20 bases between. CDR1 is GTSNPN and CDR2 is SVGIG in the germline V gene (reference sequence). Written as DNA, the CDR3 is TGTGCCTGGAGTGTAAGAGTCTGGCGAGAGGGAATGAACACTGAAGCTTTCTTT. This encodes CAWSVRVWREGMNTEAFF.

This clone was found a few times. The chain links TRBV5-4 to TRBJ2-7; D perhaps matches TRBD2 (7 bases). The CDR3 loop spans 15 amino acids. The germline V and J ends were trimmed by 4 bases and 4 bases, with 18 bases remaining between them. CDR1 SGHNT and CDR2 YYREEE come from the germline V gene (reference sequence). The CDR3 loop reads CASSQGQGGWYEQYF. Here the CDR3 DNA reads TGTGCCAGCAGCCAGGGGCAGGGAGGGTGGTACGAGCAGTACTTC.

The chain combines TRBV5-4 with TRBJ1-6, with 7 bases identical to TRBD1. This CDR3 region has 18 residues. Germline V lookup: CDR1 SGHNT, CDR2 YYREEE (reference sequence). V trimming: 4 bases; J trimming: 13 bases; junction bases outside the gene matches: 23. The CDR3 coding sequence is TGTGCCAGCAGCAGCTCCGGGACAGCCGGGGGAAATCGGAGGCCCCTCCACTTT. Amino acids: CASSSSGTAGGNRRPLHF. Based on the CDR3 plus reference TRBV5-4 and TRBJ1-6, the full variable domain is ETGVTQSPTHLIKTRGQQVTLRCSSQSGHNTVSWYQQALGQGPQFIFQYYREEENGRGNFPPRFSGLQFPNYSSELNVNALELDDSALYLCASSSSGTAGGNRRPLHFGNGTRLTVT.

Only a few counts were recorded for this clone. This chain links TRBV4-1 with TRBJ2-2; D is uncertain. The CDR3 spans 22 residues. Germline V gene sequence: CDR1 MGHRA, CDR2 YSYEKL. Trimming took off 0 bases at V and 0 bases at J, with 26 bases between the two ends. As DNA, the CDR3 is TGCGCCAGCAGCCAAGATAATTTTGGCGGTGGAGTAATTTCTACGAACACCGGGGAGCTGTTTTTT. Amino acid sequence: CASSQDNFGGGVISTNTGELFF.

This sequence joins TRBV4-1 and TRBJ1-1; TRBD1 matches at 11 bases. The ends lost 3 bases at V and 3 bases at J; junction bases unmatched: 6. Germline CDR1 MGHRA, CDR2 YSYEKL. This CDR3 region has 16 residues. CDR3 coding DNA: TGCGCCAGCAGCCACCCCGGGACAGGGGGAGACACTGAAGCTTTCTTT. Translating it yields CASSHPGTGGDTEAFF.

The chain joins TRBV7-9 to TRBJ1-4; TRBD1 is a possible D gene (5 bases). CDR1 is SEHNR, CDR2 FQNEAQ, per germline (reference sequence). Trimming removed 3 bases at V and 8 bases at J, with 16 bases between. This CDR3 comprises 15 residues. The CDR3 spells CASSLDGGVGEKLFF. DNA of the CDR3: TGTGCCAGCAGCTTGGACGGGGGGGTTGGCGAAAAACTGTTTTTT.

This chain links TRBV9 with TRBJ1-1; maybe TRBD1 (5 bases). V was clipped by 0 bases and J by 1 base, with 10 bases between them. CDR3 size: 15 residues. The germline V gene has CDR1 SGDLS and CDR2 YYNGEE. The CDR3 DNA reads TGTGCCAGCAGCGTAGGGGGGGGAGGGAACACTGAAGCTTTCTTT. The encoded protein is CASSVGGGGNTEAFF.

V and J are TRBV5-1 and TRBJ1-2; D uncertain. The V gene lost 0 bases and the J gene lost 7 bases, with 10 bases spanning the gap. CDR3 length: 13 amino acids. Germline CDR1 and CDR2: SGHRS and YFSETQ. CDR3 nucleotide sequence: TGCGCCAGCAGCTTGGACTGGGGAGGTGGCTACACCTTC. It specifies CASSLDWGGGYTF.

The chain uses TRBV5-1 and TRBJ2-7; 10 bases are shared with TRBD2. Germline CDR1 reads SGHRS; CDR2 reads YFSETQ. There are 14 residues in the CDR3. V lost 4 bases, J lost 3 bases, and 4 bases stayed unmatched. The CDR3 DNA reads as TGCGCCAGCAGCCGGGCTAGCGGGGGCTACGAGCAGTACTTC. It yields the protein CASSRASGGYEQYF.

A few counts support this clone. V is TRBV5-6 and J is TRBJ2-7; 8 nucleotides line up with TRBD1. The ends lost 6 bases at V and 6 bases at J; junction bases unmatched: 17. Germline V gene lookup returns CDR1 SGHDT and CDR2 YYEEEE. The CDR3 has 16 amino acids. The CDR3 is CASKLYPNGQGFEQYF. Here the CDR3 DNA reads TGTGCCAGCAAATTGTACCCGAACGGACAGGGCTTCGAGCAGTACTTC.

J is TRBJ2-1 and V is TRBV29-1, with 10 bases aligning to TRBD1. V shed 6 bases, J shed 7 bases, and the junction held 6 bases outside the gene matches. Germline V gene lookup returns CDR1 SQVTM and CDR2 ANQGSEA. This CDR3 has 13 residues. The chain's CDR3 is CSVTGQGNNEQFF. CDR3 nucleotides: TGCAGCGTGACGGGACAGGGGAATAATGAGCAGTTCTTC.

The chain couples TRBV28 to TRBJ1-2; no definite D call. The germline V gene encodes CDR1 MDHEN and CDR2 SYDVKM. V was pared by 5 bases and J by 7 bases, with 11 bases between. There are 12 residues in the CDR3. CDR3 coding DNA: TGTGCCAGCAGTGCAGGAGGTCGTGGCTACACCTTC. Its translation is CASSAGGRGYTF.